Presented here are 15 T cell receptor beta chains from one specimen sequenced in a study of cytomegalovirus exposure and HLA in healthy donors. Amplification used 60 Vbeta primers and 13 Jbeta primers. Sequenced by immunoSEQ multiplex PCR; TCRdb stores in-frame clones only, minus some. The sample shows roughly 200,000 clones, roughly 68% of them seen only once. The sequenced sample was PBMCs. Source of these receptors: a woman aged 25-40 years in good health and CMV-seronegative.

V usage is TRBV10-2 and J usage is TRBJ2-7; no firm D call. The CDR3 covers 13 residues. Trimming cost V 3 bases and J 7 bases, with 13 bases left between them. Germline-derived CDR1 and CDR2 are WSHSY and SAAADI. The DNA of the CDR3 is TGCGCCAGCAGTGAAAAAGTGGGCTGGGAGCAGTACTTC. Protein: CASSEKVGWEQYF.

The rearrangement uses TRBV13 and TRBJ2-5; the D is unclear. This CDR3 region has 15 residues. CDR1 PRHDT and CDR2 FYEKMQ come from the germline V gene (reference sequence). Between the trimmed V and J ends, which lost 2 bases and 1 base, there was a span of 11 bases. The CDR3 here is CASSLSTDTQETQYF. The CDR3 DNA is TGTGCCAGCAGCTTATCTACAGATACCCAAGAGACCCAGTACTTC.

The V gene is TRBV7-3, the J gene TRBJ2-2, with D tentatively TRBD1 (6 bases). Germline CDR1 SGHTA, CDR2 FQGTGA. This CDR3 has 13 amino acids. The V gene lost 3 bases and the J gene lost 8 bases, with 10 bases spanning the gap. The CDR3 sequence is CASSFNRDGELFF. CDR3 nucleotide sequence: TGTGCCAGCAGCTTTAACAGGGATGGGGAGCTGTTTTTT.

The V and J genes are TRBV30 and TRBJ1-2, with D uncertain. The CDR3 runs 12 residues. Trimming took 3 bases from V and 5 from J, leaving 10 bases between them. Germline V gives CDR1 GTSNPN, CDR2 SVGIG (reference sequence). The CDR3 region is CAWRDFGYGYTF. In nucleotides, the CDR3 is TGTGCCTGGAGGGACTTCGGGTATGGCTACACCTTC.

Of note for this clone: At the DNA level, this CDR3 is encoded by other sequences in the same sample as well. The chain recombines TRBV5-4 with TRBJ1-1; tentative D call: TRBD1 (6 bases). The CDR3 consists of 14 residues. Germline CDR1 and CDR2: SGHNT and YYREEE (reference sequence). V gave up 0 bases and J gave up 5 bases, with 11 bases separating them. CDR3 coding DNA: TGTGCCAGCAGCTTGGGAGGGAGGGGGACTGAAGCTTTCTTT. Its translation: CASSLGGRGTEAFF.

The rearrangement uses TRBV5-5 and TRBJ2-1; 16 bases are a match to TRBD2. This CDR3 comprises 16 residues. Germline values: CDR1 SGHKS, CDR2 YYEKEE (reference sequence). The trim removed 1 base at V and 8 bases at J, leaving 3 bases unmatched. This chain's CDR3 is CASSLSGLAGGDEQFF. CDR3 DNA sequence: TGTGCCAGCAGCTTGTCGGGACTAGCGGGGGGGGATGAGCAGTTCTTC.

This clone has just one count. The chain uses TRBV15 and TRBJ2-7; a possible D gene is TRBD2 (6 bases). CDR3 length equals 16 residues. Germline V gene sequence: CDR1 LNHNV, CDR2 YYDKDF (reference sequence). Between the trimmed V and J ends, which lost 3 bases and 4 bases, there was a span of 19 bases. CDR3 sequence (DNA): TGTGCCACCAGCAGTATCCTGGGGGGAGCTTCTTACGAGCAGTACTTC. Its protein is CATSSILGGASYEQYF.

Here the CDR3 DNA reads TGTGCCAGCTCACCTCCCTGGGACAGAGCCTATGGCTACACCTTC. As protein: CASSPPWDRAYGYTF. J is TRBJ1-2 and V is TRBV18, with 7 bases that match TRBD1. The V gene's germline CDR1 is KGHSH and CDR2 LQKENI. J was trimmed by 4 bases and V by 3 bases; bases with no gene match: 8. This CDR3 has 15 amino acids.

This clone has a handful of counts. The V and J genes are TRBV5-4 and TRBJ1-6; a weak D match, TRBD1 (6 bases). Germline loops: CDR1 SGHNT, CDR2 YYREEE (reference sequence). The CDR3 contains 15 residues. Trimming took 4 bases from V and 9 from J, leaving 17 bases between them. CDR3 protein: CASSAGEGVISPLHF. In nucleotides, the CDR3 is TGTGCCAGCAGCGCGGGTGAGGGGGTTATTTCACCCCTCCACTTT.

The gene calls are TRBV9 and TRBJ2-2; D gene ambiguous. This CDR3 region has 14 residues. The germline V gene has CDR1 SGDLS and CDR2 YYNGEE. V dropped 4 bases and J dropped 4 bases, with 11 bases sitting between them. The CDR3 coding sequence is TGTGCCAGCAGCCCTACATCTAGCACCGGGGAGCTGTTTTTT. Protein product: CASSPTSSTGELFF.

The chain couples TRBV9 to TRBJ2-5; tentative D call: TRBD2 (6 bases). The V gene's germline CDR1 is SGDLS and CDR2 YYNGEE. Deletions cut 2 bases from V and 3 bases from J, with 14 bases between. The CDR3 is made up of 15 amino acids. The CDR3 DNA sequence: TGTGCCAGCAGCGTGGGCCCGGTAGCGGAAGAGACCCAGTACTTC. Its protein product is CASSVGPVAEETQYF.

CDR3 nucleotide sequence: TGTGCCAGCAGCACCTGGCGGGGGGCGCGGGGCTACACCTTC. Translation gives CASSTWRGARGYTF. The genes are TRBV21-1 and TRBJ1-2. TRBV21-1 is marked as a pseudogene. This CDR3 is built from 14 residues.

This chain links TRBV29-1 with TRBJ1-2; the D is unclear. The CDR3 is 12 residues long. The germline V and J ends were trimmed by 6 bases and 0 bases, with 8 bases remaining between them. CDR1 SQVTM and CDR2 ANQGSEA come from the germline V gene. DNA of the CDR3: TGCAGCGTAGTGACAACTAACTATGGCTACACCTTC. It translates to CSVVTTNYGYTF. Combining the CDR3 with reference TRBV29-1 and TRBJ1-2 gives the whole variable domain SAVISQKPSRDICQRGTSLTIQCQVDSQVTMMFWYRQQPGQSLTLIATANQGSEATYESGFVIDKFPISRPNLTFSTLTVSNMSPEDSSIYLCSVVTTNYGYTFGSGTRLTVV.

This clone has just one count. The J gene is TRBJ1-1, the V gene TRBV30; D is possibly TRBD1 (6 bases). Germline CDR1 is GTSNPN and CDR2 is SVGIG (reference sequence). The CDR3 spans 13 residues. V lost 1 base and J lost 1, with 7 bases in between. The CDR3 bases are TGTGCCTGGAGTGCGGACAGGAACACTGAAGCTTTCTTT. This sequence encodes CAWSADRNTEAFF.

The V gene is TRBV5-4, the J gene TRBJ2-2; 8 nucleotides agree with TRBD1. This CDR3 contains 16 residues. From germline, CDR1 is SGHNT and CDR2 YYREEE (reference sequence). After removal of 4 bases from V and 6 bases from J, the junction contained 11 bases not matched to a gene. The CDR3 here is CASSVGQGLSSGELFF. CDR3 sequence (DNA): TGTGCCAGCAGCGTCGGACAGGGTCTTTCATCCGGGGAGCTGTTTTTT.